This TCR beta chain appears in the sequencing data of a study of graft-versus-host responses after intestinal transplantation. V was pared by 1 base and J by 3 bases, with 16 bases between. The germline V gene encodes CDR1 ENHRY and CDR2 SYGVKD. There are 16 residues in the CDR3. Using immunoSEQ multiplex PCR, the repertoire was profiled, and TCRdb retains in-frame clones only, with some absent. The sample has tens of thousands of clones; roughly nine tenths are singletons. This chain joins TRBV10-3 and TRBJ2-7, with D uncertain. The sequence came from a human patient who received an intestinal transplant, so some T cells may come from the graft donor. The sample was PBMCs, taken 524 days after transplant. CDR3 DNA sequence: TGTGCCATCAGTGAGTGGCTGCTCACCACCTACTACGAGCAGTACTTC. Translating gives CAISEWLLTTYYEQYF.